This T cell receptor beta chain emerged from a study of blood T cell repertoires in COVID-19. Study summary: Samples representing acute and convalescent COVID-19 were sourced from the United States, Italy and Spain.

Authors' processing steps: Amplified reference gene primers provided the basis for estimating nucleated cell counts. Sequencing was performed with immunoSEQ multiplex PCR; in TCRdb, only in-frame clones are kept and a portion is missing. The V and J calls and clone size come from that table; D and trimming were worked out from the DNA. The sample consists of 280,000 or so clones, 83% of them appearing once. Deletions cut 3 bases from V and 8 bases from J, with 13 bases between. This CDR3 comprises 13 residues. CDR1 is SGHAT and CDR2 is FQDESV in the germline V gene (reference sequence). This chain connects TRBV11-1 to TRBJ1-2; no clear D gene. Sequencing was done on a sample of peripheral blood. The receptor comes from a woman between 50 and 59 years old who had recovered from COVID-19. CDR3 sequence reads: CASSFRGFAGYTF. The CDR3 region has the DNA TGTGCCAGCAGCTTTCGAGGGTTCGCCGGCTACACCTTC.